Below, one TCR beta chain is given with its context. Its antigen is currently not known. Within one base of it there is no much larger clone, and no base qualities were kept. This record belongs to a study of blood T cell repertoires in COVID-19 (dated by TCRdb to about 2020). Regarding the complete study: Collaborator samples came from the United States, Italy and Spain and covered acute and convalescent phases of COVID-19. The material from the prospective study consisted of cDNA or gDNA derived from T cells, B-cell-depleted T cells, or PBMCs. Subjects who had been exposed to COVID-19, were actively infected with it, or had recovered from it provided the deeply sampled blood TCRbeta repertoires that made up the dataset. The repertoires were made available in a free public database intended to serve as a resource for research on the immune response to SARS-CoV-2. Samples came from the ongoing ImmuneRACE study (first 160 participants) plus 1,254 subjects from 6 global collaborators. A de-identified subject ID, COVID-19 status, age in years and sex were almost always included in the sample metadata. Where HLA class I and class II types were available, the types were taken from metadata supplied by the sample provider, not from assay-based typing.

Points the paper makes about the study in general: Clinical and demographic metadata were provided uncurated, with the amount varying by source and participant.

The collaborating institutions used their own protocols to collect whole blood in K2EDTA tubes. For TCRbeta analysis, collaborators shipped samples in one of three forms: frozen whole blood, isolated PBMCs, or DNA extracted from either of those sample types. TCRbeta CDR3 regions were amplified from genomic DNA by means of the immunoSEQ Assay, a bias-controlled multiplex PCR. On the study's bioinformatics: The number of nucleated cells in each sample was estimated from the amplification of reference gene primers within the assay. To quantify the absolute abundance of each unique TCRbeta CDR3 rearrangement, sequence reads were collapsed and filtered. For each sample, productive Simpson clonality was calculated as the square root of Simpson's diversity index over productive rearrangements. What TCRdb holds here is the immuneACCESS table cut down to in-frame rearrangements. Part of the clones is not present; checked against another copy, under half of the missing clones reflect an unresolved V gene, and the others are unexplained. V and J calls and clone size come straight from that table; D and trimming were deduced from the DNA. In this sample the table shows a few hundred thousand clones, around 90% of which occur a single time. Jointly, the top ten make up roughly 0.8% of the sample.

The germline V gene (reference sequence) yields GTSNPN for CDR1 and SVGIG for CDR2. V loses 1 base of germline sequence and J loses 3 bases, and the interval between the two ends is 9 bases. The CDR3 spans 13 residues, from the cysteine through the phenylalanine. The only DNA kept is the CDR3, 39 bases in frame from the first base. Input material: peripheral blood. This clonotype originated in a young woman with acute or convalescent COVID-19. This chain joins TRBV30 to TRBJ1-1; matching of 5 bases hints at TRBD1 as the D gene. For the CDR3, the sequence is CAWSEAGYTEAFF. The nucleotide sequence is given as TGTGCCTGGAGTGAAGCAGGGTACACTGAAGCTTTCTTT.